This T cell receptor (beta chain) stems from a study of blood T cell repertoires in COVID-19. This CDR3 spans 15 amino acids. V was clipped by 5 bases and J by 1 base, with 12 bases between them. The V gene's germline CDR1 is SGHRS and CDR2 YFSETQ. The assay was immunoSEQ multiplex PCR, and TCRdb's table has in-frame clones only and misses some. In the table there are 150,000 or so clones, less than 90% of which are singletons. Sequenced sample: PBMCs or T cells enriched from blood (not recorded which). This sequence joins TRBV5-1 and TRBJ2-2, with D possibly TRBD1 on 5 matching bases. This clonotype was obtained from a woman aged 45-65 years who had recovered from COVID-19. This CDR3 is CASRVKGVNTGELFF. In DNA, the CDR3 is TGCGCCAGCAGGGTTAAAGGGGTGAACACCGGGGAGCTGTTTTTT.